The entry below describes one TCR beta chain. The data originate from a study of OX40 agonist ivuxolimab in advanced cancers. Across the whole study: Partial response was recorded in three patients: one hepatocellular carcinoma and two cutaneous melanoma cases.

Clones were sequenced by immunoSEQ multiplex PCR, and TCRdb holds only the in-frame ones, with some missing. In the table there are about 79,000 clones, 92% of which are singletons. The CDR3 runs 14 residues. The V end lost 0 bases, the J end lost 1 base, and 8 bases lay between the germline ends. CDR1 SGHRS and CDR2 YFSETQ come from the germline V gene. This sequence originates from an adult with an advanced solid tumor such as melanoma, head and neck, liver or kidney cancer. The sample was CD4+ or CD8+ T cells sorted from blood, taken in a trial of the OX40 agonist ivuxolimab. This sequence joins TRBV5-1 and TRBJ2-7, with a tentative D call TRBD1 (5 bases). The CDR3 DNA follows: TGCGCCAGCAGCTTGGGGGCAGGGTCCTACGAGCAGTACTTC. Protein: CASSLGAGSYEQYF. The whole variable domain, filled in from reference TRBV5-1 and TRBJ2-7, reads KAGVTQTPRYLIKTRGQQVTLSCSPISGHRSVSWYQQTPGQGLQFLFEYFSETQRNKGNFPGRFSGRQFSNSRSEMNVSTLELGDSALYLCASSLGAGSYEQYFGPGTRLTVT.